Listed here is a single T cell receptor (beta chain). No antigen is known for it. One base away there is no much larger clone; base qualities are not given. The collaborating institutions used their own protocols to collect whole blood in K2EDTA tubes. For TCRbeta analysis, collaborators shipped samples as frozen whole blood, isolated PBMCs, or DNA extracted from either of those sample types. The immunoSEQ Assay, a bias-controlled multiplex PCR, was used to amplify TCRbeta CDR3 regions from genomic DNA. Processing in the source paper ran as follows. Nucleated cell counts per sample were estimated from amplification of reference gene primers within the assay. To quantify the absolute abundance of each unique TCRbeta CDR3 rearrangement, sequence reads were collapsed and filtered. For each sample, productive Simpson clonality was calculated as the square root of Simpson's diversity index across productive rearrangements. Entries here come from immuneACCESS through TCRdb and include only in-frame sequences with V and J called. Some clones fail to appear in such tables; in the studies checked, an unresolved V gene covers under half of the shortfall, and the cause of the remainder is unknown. V and J calls and clone size are those listed in that table; D and trimming were worked out from the DNA. Counted in this sample were about 90,000 clones; roughly nine tenths of them appeared once. The leading ten clones occupy about 1.7% of the sample.

This entry comes from a study of blood T cell repertoires in COVID-19 (TCRdb year 2020). The study in broad terms: Collaborator samples came from the United States, Italy and Spain and covered acute and convalescent phases of COVID-19. The dataset comprised deeply sampled blood TCRbeta repertoires from subjects exposed to, actively infected with, or recovered from COVID-19. Sample metadata almost always included a de-identified subject ID, COVID-19 status, age in years and sex. Where available, HLA class I and class II types were obtained from metadata supplied by the sample provider rather than from assay-based typing. The repertoires were released in a freely available public database meant as a resource for research on the immune response to SARS-CoV-2. The material from the prospective study consisted of cDNA or gDNA derived from T cells, B-cell-depleted T cells, or PBMCs. The samples were drawn from two sources: the first 160 participants of the ongoing ImmuneRACE study, and 1,000 to 1,500 subjects contributed by 6 global collaborators. Study-wide conclusions, independent of this receptor: The quantity of clinical and demographic metadata differed by source and by participant and was supplied without curation.

V loses 7 bases of germline sequence and J loses 7 bases, and the interval between the two ends is 11 bases. Inclusive of the bounding cysteine and phenylalanine, the CDR3 is 11 residues long. Of the read, only the CDR3 DNA is kept; its 33 bases are in frame from base 1. According to the germline V gene, CDR1 reads SQVTM and CDR2 reads ANQGSEA. Sequencing used peripheral blood. The sequence derives from a human donor with active COVID-19. The donor label of this sample is uncertain. The rearranged chain carries TRBV29-1 and TRBJ2-1; D gene: possibly TRBD1, on 6 matching bases. The nucleotides are TGCAGCGCCGAGCAGGGGAATGAGCAGTTCTTC. Its protein is CSAEQGNEQFF.